The next 14 T cell receptor beta chains were all read from a single sample in a study of T cell responses to AZD1222 COVID-19 vaccine. Assay used: immunoSEQ multiplex PCR; TCRdb lists only in-frame clones, some missing. The sample lists roughly 93,000 clones, under 90% occurring once. Sample: peripheral blood, taken on day 0 of AZD1222 vaccination. Receptors were obtained from an adult in good health.

The chain is built from TRBV5-1 and TRBJ2-3; no definite D call. Trimming left V 3 bases short and J 1 base short, with 15 bases between. The CDR3 spans 16 residues. Germline values: CDR1 SGHRS, CDR2 YFSETQ. The CDR3 coding sequence is TGCGCCAGCAGCTCCGATGGCCATTCTGGCACAGATACGCAGTATTTT. Translating it yields CASSSDGHSGTDTQYF.

V and J are TRBV5-5 and TRBJ2-7; no clear D. Trimming shortened V by 2 bases and J by 1 base, and 13 bases separated the two germline ends. Per germline, CDR1 SGHKS and CDR2 YYEKEE (reference sequence). The CDR3 totals 15 residues. CDR3: CASSLPPKPSYEQYF. Written as DNA, the CDR3 is TGTGCCAGCAGCTTACCCCCTAAGCCTTCCTACGAGCAGTACTTC.

V gene TRBV19 combines with J gene TRBJ2-7, with TRBD1 matching 8 bases. J lost 5 bases, V lost 6 bases, and 9 bases had no gene match. Germline lookup yields CDR1 LNHDA and CDR2 SQIVND (reference sequence). The CDR3 loop spans 14 amino acids. CDR3 sequence (DNA): TGTGCCAGTAGAGCTACAGGGGGAAGGGACGAGCAGTACTTC. The encoded protein is CASRATGGRDEQYF.

This chain connects TRBV24-1 to TRBJ2-1, with D tentatively TRBD2 (5 bases). Per germline, CDR1 KGHDR and CDR2 SFDVKD. V was cut by 4 bases and J by 3 bases, with 18 bases left in between. This CDR3 has 17 amino acids. This chain's CDR3 is CATSDPSYGGDYNEQFF. The DNA for the CDR3 is TGTGCCACCAGTGACCCAAGTTACGGAGGAGACTACAATGAGCAGTTCTTC.

This clone has just one count. The chain is built from TRBV27 and TRBJ2-3; D unclear. Deletions cut 0 bases from V and 9 bases from J, with 13 bases between. The CDR3 spans 14 residues. Germline V lookup: CDR1 MNHEY, CDR2 SMNVEV (reference sequence). Written as DNA, the CDR3 is TGTGCCAGCAGTTTATCCAGGACCCCGAGCACGCAGTATTTT. This encodes CASSLSRTPSTQYF.

The V gene is TRBV28, the J gene TRBJ1-2, with D possibly matching TRBD1 (5 bases). Germline V CDR1 and CDR2: MDHEN, SYDVKM. The CDR3 consists of 11 residues. Here the CDR3 reads CAMGGNPGYTF. CDR3 DNA sequence: TGTGCGATGGGGGGGAATCCGGGCTACACCTTC.

This chain connects TRBV5-6 to TRBJ2-3, with D possibly matching TRBD2 (5 bases). Trimming removed 1 base from V and 4 bases from J, with 16 bases in between. The CDR3 runs to 16 residues. Germline CDR1 SGHDT, CDR2 YYEEEE. CDR3 residues: CASSLRVGAGSDTQYF. As DNA, the CDR3 is TGTGCCAGCAGCTTGCGTGTGGGAGCCGGATCAGATACGCAGTATTTT.

This chain connects TRBV7-6 to TRBJ2-6, with a weak D call TRBD1 (6 bases). Germline V gives CDR1 SGHVS, CDR2 FNYEAQ. V lost 5 bases to trimming and J lost 2 bases, with 16 bases between them. This CDR3 contains 17 residues. This CDR3 reads CASSPWDTRTGANVLTF. The CDR3 nucleotides read TGTGCCAGCAGCCCATGGGACACCCGCACTGGGGCCAACGTCCTGACTTTC. Filled out from reference TRBV7-6 and TRBJ2-6, the complete variable domain reads GAGVSQSPRYKVTKRGQDVALRCDPISGHVSLYWYRQALGQGPEFLTYFNYEAQQDKSGLPNDRFSAERPEGSISTLTIQRTEQRDSAMYRCASSPWDTRTGANVLTFGAGSRLTVL.

The gene calls are TRBV10-3 and TRBJ2-7, with D hard to call. The germline CDR1 and CDR2 sequences are ENHRY and SYGVKD. V lost 11 bases, J lost 0 bases, and 17 bases lay in between. The CDR3 extends over 14 amino acids. Written as DNA, the CDR3 is TGTGCCGCGGCGCCTCAGTCGAGCTCCTACGAGCAGTACTTC. Protein product: CAAAPQSSSYEQYF.

This chain links TRBV28 with TRBJ2-7, with a tentative D call TRBD2 (6 bases). The CDR3 runs 13 residues. V was clipped by 7 bases and J by 2 bases, with 12 bases between them. CDR1 is MDHEN and CDR2 is SYDVKM in the germline V gene. In DNA, the CDR3 is TGTGCCAGCACTACCGGCGGGACCTACGAGCAGTACTTC. Translated: CASTTGGTYEQYF.

This chain connects TRBV19 to TRBJ2-7; D is perhaps TRBD1 (7 bases). V lost 3 bases, J lost 4 bases, and 16 bases lay in between. Germline CDR1 is LNHDA and CDR2 is SQIVND (reference sequence). This CDR3 contains 15 residues. For the CDR3, the DNA is TGTGCCAGTAGTATTGTTCCAGGGGGGAGATACGAGCAGTACTTC. Its translation is CASSIVPGGRYEQYF.

The V gene is TRBV3-1 (or the pseudogene TRBV3-2), the J gene TRBJ2-7; a possible D gene is TRBD2 (5 bases). Germline V CDR1 and CDR2: LGHDT, YNNKEL (reference sequence). V was shortened by 3 bases and J by 2 bases, with 20 bases between the two germline ends. The CDR3 totals 17 residues. CDR3 in DNA: TGTGCCAGCAGCCAGGTCGGGTCGGGCCGGGGAGCCTACGAGCAGTACTTC. Translated, it gives CASSQVGSGRGAYEQYF.

The count of this clone is one. The chain combines TRBV4-3 with TRBJ2-7; D remains ambiguous. The CDR3 totals 14 residues. The ends were cut back, 0 bases at V and 7 bases at J, with 13 bases in the middle. Germline V gene data show CDR1 as LGHNA and CDR2 as YSLEER. CDR3 amino acids: CASSQDTTPDEQYF. CDR3 bases: TGCGCCAGCAGCCAAGATACCACCCCAGATGAGCAGTACTTC.

The rearrangement joins TRBV10-3 to TRBJ2-7; D is unclear. The CDR3 loop spans 12 amino acids. V was cut by 0 bases and J by 5 bases, with 5 bases left in between. Germline CDR1 and CDR2: ENHRY and SYGVKD. The DNA of the CDR3 is TGTGCCATCAGTGAGTCCGAGGACGAGCAGTACTTC. Amino acid sequence: CAISESEDEQYF.